These T cell receptor beta chains were read from a single sample in a study of T cell repertoires in cytomegalovirus infection. Their antigens are not known. TCRdb ran MiXCR on the reads and lists one entry per CDR3 protein. The table has 360,000 or so distinct CDR3 sequences, approximately 35% seen once. The source material was cultured PBMCs, sampled from culture after CMV antigen stimulation. Receptors originate from a human donor in good health (CMV status not recorded). Some clones in this sample may be carry-over from other donors' samples. The CDR3 runs from the conserved cysteine through the conserved F or W. A D gene is named only where the DNA matches it firmly. Expanded clones get a size class; other rows say once, few or many, or leave the size out.

CDR3 length | clone size | J gene | D gene | V gene | CDR3 DNA | CDR3 protein
17 | . | TRBJ2-6 | TRBD2 | TRBV19 | TGTGCCAGTAGTATTCAGCGGGGTTACTCTGGGGCCAACGTCCTGACTTTC | CASSIQRGYSGANVLTF
17 | few | TRBJ1-6 | . | TRBV7-2 | TGTGCCAGCAGCTTAAGGGGGGTTAGGACCTATAATTCACCCCTCCACTTT | CASSLRGVRTYNSPLHF
13 | . | TRBJ2-1 | . | TRBV12-3/TRBV12-4 | TGTGCCAGCAATGGTGGATACTACAATGAGCAGTTCTTC | CASNGGYYNEQFF
12 | . | TRBJ1-2 | . | TRBV27 | TGTGCCAGCAGGGCAAATGGTGGTGGCTACACCTTC | CASRANGGGYTF
13 | many | TRBJ1-2 | . | TRBV7-2 | TGTGCCAGCAGCGTTGGACAGAACTATGGCTACACCTTC | CASSVGQNYGYTF
14 | . | TRBJ2-1 | . | TRBV19 | TGTGCCAGTAGTATAGGTGGGAGGAACAATGAGCAGTTCTTC | CASSIGGRNNEQFF
17 | . | TRBJ2-1 | TRBD1 | TRBV28 | TGTGCCAGCAGTCCTATTGGACAGGGGGGAACCTACAATGAGCAGTTCTTC | CASSPIGQGGTYNEQFF
16 | . | TRBJ1-5 | . | TRBV7-2 | TGTGCCAGCAGCTGGCTCCGGGCCTCAGGCCCTCAGCCCCAGCATTTT | CASSWLRASGPQPQHF
16 | . | TRBJ2-7 | . | TRBV4-1 | TGCGCCAGCAGCCCCCTTGGAGGGGCAGGGTCCTACGAGCAGTACTTC | CASSPLGGAGSYEQYF
14 | . | TRBJ2-7 | . | TRBV27 | TGTGCCAGCAGTCCCGCCAGTGGAACCTACGAGCAGTACTTC | CASSPASGTYEQYF
13 | few | TRBJ2-5 | . | TRBV19 | TGTGCCAGTAGTATGGACAACCAAGAGACCCAGTACTTC | CASSMDNQETQYF
14 | . | TRBJ1-4 | . | TRBV7-2 | TGTGCCAGCAGCCTAGGAGGACTTAATGAAAAACTGTTTTTT | CASSLGGLNEKLFF
14 | . | TRBJ2-1 | TRBD2 | TRBV27 | TGTGCCAGCGTGCCGACTAGCGGGATGAATGAGCAGTTCTTC | CASVPTSGMNEQFF
16 | many | TRBJ2-3 | . | TRBV19 | TGTGCCAGTAGCCCCCGGGACGGGGCGGGCACAGATACGCAGTATTTT | CASSPRDGAGTDTQYF
12 | . | TRBJ2-1 | . | TRBV27 | TGTGCCAGCACCGGGGCGGGCCGTGAGCAGTTCTTC | CASTGAGREQFF
17 | many | TRBJ2-2 | . | TRBV7-2 | TGTGCCAGCAGCTTAGATTCTCGGGCAGTCCTAGCCGGGGAGCTGTTTTTT | CASSLDSRAVLAGELFF
13 | . | TRBJ1-2 | . | TRBV20-1 | TGCAGTGCTAGAGCCATGGGGGACTATGGCTACACCTTC | CSARAMGDYGYTF
13 | . | TRBJ2-3 | . | TRBV2 | TGTGCCAGCGCTCCTCCTAGCACAGATACGCAGTATTTT | CASAPPSTDTQYF
15 | . | TRBJ1-1 | TRBD1 | TRBV6-2/TRBV6-3 | TGTGCCAGCAGCCCAGGACAGGGGTCGGTCACTGAAGCTTTCTTT | CASSPGQGSVTEAFF
15 | . | TRBJ2-7 | TRBD2 | TRBV19 | TGTGCCAGTAGTTCACTCGGGACTAGGACCTACGAGCAGTACTTC | CASSSLGTRTYEQYF
14 | once | TRBJ1-1 | . | TRBV19 | TGTGCCAGTAGTATAATTGGTAAAAGCACTGAAGCTTTCTTT | CASSIIGKSTEAFF
14 | many | TRBJ2-3 | TRBD2 | TRBV6-4 | TGTGCCAGCAGTGACGGGGGGGACTTCAATACGCAGTATTTT | CASSDGGDFNTQYF
15 | few | TRBJ2-1 | TRBD2 | TRBV6-6 | TGTGCCAGCAGTTACACGGGAGGAGGCTACAATGAGCAGTTCTTC | CASSYTGGGYNEQFF
13 | . | TRBJ1-2 | . | TRBV15 | TGTGCCACCAGCAGAGATCATCCCTATGGCTACACCTTC | CATSRDHPYGYTF
13 | . | TRBJ2-5 | . | TRBV7-9 | TGTGCCAGCAGCTTATTGGACAAAGAGACCCAGTACTTC | CASSLLDKETQYF
14 | . | TRBJ1-5 | TRBD1 | TRBV19 | TGTGCCAGTTGGAGACAGGGCAGCAATCAGCCCCAGCATTTT | CASWRQGSNQPQHF
16 | few | TRBJ2-5 | TRBD2 | TRBV7-9 | TGTGCCAGCAGCTTCTCCGGGACTAGAGGACAAGAGACCCAGTACTTC | CASSFSGTRGQETQYF
16 | . | TRBJ2-6 | TRBD1 | TRBV6-5 | TGTGCCAGCAGTTACCTAGGGGGCTCCGGGGCCAACGTCCTGACTTTC | CASSYLGGSGANVLTF
13 | many | TRBJ2-4 | . | TRBV12-3/TRBV12-4 | TGTGCCAGCAGTTCGACAGCCAAAAACATTCAGTACTTC | CASSSTAKNIQYF
17 | . | TRBJ1-5 | TRBD1 | TRBV4-1 | TGCGCCAGCAGCCAACTTCCTGGACAGGGGGCCTATCAGCCCCAGCATTTT | CASSQLPGQGAYQPQHF
15 | . | TRBJ1-2 | . | TRBV5-5 | TGTGCCAGCAGCTTGGAGGGGGAACGGAACTATGGCTACACCTTC | CASSLEGERNYGYTF
14 | few | TRBJ2-5 | TRBD2 | TRBV7-6 | TGTGCCAGCAGCCGCGGGGGGCCGGGGGAGACCCAGTACTTC | CASSRGGPGETQYF
15 | . | TRBJ2-1 | TRBD2 | TRBV7-2 | TGTGCCAGCGCTCCTCGTAGCGGGAGTATCAATGAGCAGTTCTTC | CASAPRSGSINEQFF
11 | few | TRBJ1-4 | TRBD1 | TRBV12-3/TRBV12-4 | TGTGCCAGCAGCCCTGACAGGGCACTGTTTTTT | CASSPDRALFF
14 | few | TRBJ1-2 | TRBD1 | TRBV7-9 | TGTGCCAGCAGCCCCCTCTGGACAGGGGACGGCTACACCTTC | CASSPLWTGDGYTF
17 | few | TRBJ2-1 | TRBD1 | TRBV7-2 | TGTGCCAGCAGCCCCTTGCGACAGGGGAGCTCCTACAATGAGCAGTTCTTC | CASSPLRQGSSYNEQFF
15 | few | TRBJ1-1 | . | TRBV7-3 | TGTGCCAGCAGTCCCAACGGGAAAGCTAACACTGAAGCTTTCTTT | CASSPNGKANTEAFF
16 | . | TRBJ1-1 | . | TRBV28 | TGTGCCAGCAGGTCAGCGGGTGCGGAGGGGTACACTGAAGCTTTCTTT | CASRSAGAEGYTEAFF
12 | . | TRBJ2-5 | TRBD1 | TRBV29-1 | TGCAGCGCCGGGACAGCCCAAGAGACCCAGTACTTC | CSAGTAQETQYF
11 | few | TRBJ1-2 | . | TRBV10-3 | TGTGCCATCAGTGAGTTGGAGGGCTACACCTTC | CAISELEGYTF
16 | . | TRBJ2-7 | TRBD2 | TRBV12-3/TRBV12-4 | TGTGCCAGCAGTTTCCCCTCTAGCGGGAGGAGGAACGAGCAGTACTTC | CASSFPSSGRRNEQYF
18 | . | TRBJ2-2 | TRBD2 | TRBV2 | TGTGCCAGCATACCCTCGACTAGCGGGAGTTCTAACACCGGGGAGCTGTTTTTT | CASIPSTSGSSNTGELFF
15 | . | TRBJ2-1 | TRBD2 | TRBV20-1 | TGCAGTGCTAGATATCCCGCGGGGGGGCCCAATGAGCAGTTCTTC | CSARYPAGGPNEQFF
16 | . | TRBJ2-3 | TRBD1 | TRBV5-1 | TGCGCCAGCAGCTTGGGGACAGGGGAGGAGACAGATACGCAGTATTTT | CASSLGTGEETDTQYF
14 | few | TRBJ2-1 | TRBD1 | TRBV27 | TGTGCCAGCCACGGCGACAGGGGTGGAAATGAGCAGTTCTTC | CASHGDRGGNEQFF
12 | few | TRBJ2-7 | . | TRBV28 | TGTGCCAGCATAAACCCAGGCTACGAGCAGTACTTC | CASINPGYEQYF
16 | . | TRBJ2-3 | TRBD2 | TRBV10-3 | TGTGCCATCAGTGTCCGACTAGCGGGAGGAACAGATACGCAGTATTTT | CAISVRLAGGTDTQYF
17 | once | TRBJ1-3 | . | TRBV11-1 | TGTGCCAGCAGCTGGGGCGACTCTATCTCCTCTGGAAACACCATATATTTT | CASSWGDSISSGNTIYF
14 | . | TRBJ1-6 | . | TRBV5-6 | TGTGCCAGCAACGATATCATAGGGGACGTCCCCCTCCACTTT | CASNDIIGDVPLHF
15 | . | TRBJ2-1 | . | TRBV19 | TGTGCCAGTAGGGCTTCTGGGGAGGCCTACAATGAGCAGTTCTTC | CASRASGEAYNEQFF
16 | . | TRBJ2-1 | TRBD2 | TRBV20-1 | TGCAGTGCTCAAGGCCTAGCGGGAGGGCCGGGTAGTGAGCAGTTCTTC | CSAQGLAGGPGSEQFF
15 | . | TRBJ2-6 | . | TRBV20-1 | TGCAGTGCCAAGAAAGGGGCATCTGGGGCCAACGTCCTGACTTTC | CSAKKGASGANVLTF
13 | many | TRBJ1-2 | . | TRBV7-2 | TGTGCCAGCAGCCCCGGCCTAGGCGAGGGCTACACCTTC | CASSPGLGEGYTF
12 | . | TRBJ2-2 | . | TRBV27 | TGTGCCAGCAGTTCCGGAAGTAGAGAGCTGTTTTTT | CASSSGSRELFF
13 | few | TRBJ1-1 | TRBD1 | TRBV10-3 | TGTGCCATCAGGGACAGGGCGAACACTGAAGCTTTCTTT | CAIRDRANTEAFF
16 | . | TRBJ2-1 | . | TRBV12-3/TRBV12-4 | TGTGCCAGCAGTTTTCAAGAGGCGGGTCGGGGAGGTGAGCAGTTCTTC | CASSFQEAGRGGEQFF
15 | many | TRBJ2-1 | TRBD2 | TRBV6-4 | TGTGCCAGCAGTGAAACTAGCGGAGATTACAATGAGCAGTTCTTC | CASSETSGDYNEQFF
12 | few | TRBJ2-3 | . | TRBV7-8 | TGTGCCAGCAGCTTAAGGGCCAGTACGCAGTATTTT | CASSLRASTQYF
13 | few | TRBJ1-2 | . | TRBV11-2 | TGTGCCAGCAGCCGATCTACTAACTATGGCTACACCTTC | CASSRSTNYGYTF
15 | . | TRBJ2-3 | TRBD2 | TRBV4-1 | TGCGCCAGCAGCCATGCTCTAGCGGGAGAAGATACGCAGTATTTT | CASSHALAGEDTQYF